The entry that follows covers one T cell receptor beta chain sequence. This entry belongs to a study of blood T cell repertoires in COVID-19. Study summary: Both acute and convalescent COVID-19 samples were obtained from the United States, Italy and Spain. In each case, the material was cDNA or gDNA derived from T cells, B-cell-depleted T cells, or PBMCs.

The CDR3 consists of 15 residues. Germline V gives CDR1 SEHNR, CDR2 FQNEAQ (reference sequence). V gave up 5 bases and J gave up 1 base, with 12 bases separating them. Source study methods: For nucleated cells, counts were estimated from reference gene primer amplification. The assay was immunoSEQ multiplex PCR, and TCRdb's table has in-frame clones only and misses some. V and J calls and clone size are given by that table; D and trimming were obtained from the DNA. The sample lists 75,000 to 95,000 clones, around 87% seen once, with more than 1% in the top ten. This TCR was sampled from a human donor in a cohort sampled during active COVID-19. The sequenced material came from peripheral blood. This chain joins TRBV7-9 and TRBJ1-5; D is ambiguous. In DNA form, the CDR3 reads TGTGCCAGCAGCCCCAGCGGAGCCAGCAATCAGCCCCAGCATTTT. Translating it yields CASSPSGASNQPQHF. Combining the CDR3 with reference TRBV7-9 and TRBJ1-5 gives the whole variable domain DTGVSQNPRHKITKRGQNVTFRCDPISEHNRLYWYRQTLGQGPEFLTYFQNEAQLEKSRLLSDRFSAERPKGSFSTLEIQRTEQGDSAMYLCASSPSGASNQPQHFGDGTRLSIL.